What follows are 5 T cell receptor beta chains derived from one specimen sequenced in a study of cytomegalovirus exposure and HLA in healthy donors. It was with 60 Vbeta and 13 Jbeta primers that the PCR ran. Some clones are missing from TCRdb's copy, which holds only in-frame ones; the method was immunoSEQ multiplex PCR. Of around 130,000 clones listed, around three quarters are singletons. The sequenced sample consisted of PBMCs. Every receptor here comes from a man aged 25-45 years in good health and CMV-seronegative.

This clone came up a few times. V usage is TRBV5-5 and J usage is TRBJ2-3, with TRBD2 matching over 12 bases. The germline V gene has CDR1 SGHKS and CDR2 YYEKEE (reference sequence). The length of the CDR3 is 16 residues. After removal of 0 bases from V and 7 bases from J, the junction contained 6 bases not matched to a gene. The CDR3: CASSLVGTSGFNTQYF. The CDR3, as DNA: TGTGCCAGCAGCTTGGTGGGGACTAGCGGGTTTAATACGCAGTATTTT.

The rearrangement uses TRBV5-1 and TRBJ2-5; 9 bases are a match to TRBD1. Germline-derived CDR1 and CDR2 are SGHRS and YFSETQ. This CDR3 spans 15 amino acids. The V gene end was trimmed by 1 base and the J gene end by 2 bases; junction bases not matched to a gene: 3. For the CDR3, the DNA is TGCGCCAGCAGCTTGCGGGACAGGGCACAAGAGACCCAGTACTTC. It translates to CASSLRDRAQETQYF.

CDR3 residues: CATSSGSTSGNYEQYF. Here the CDR3 DNA reads TGTGCCACCAGCAGTGGGTCGACTAGCGGAAACTACGAGCAGTACTTC. The chain uses TRBV15 and TRBJ2-7, with 9 bases aligning to TRBD2. In germline, CDR1 is LNHNV, CDR2 YYDKDF (reference sequence). The CDR3 is 16 amino acids. The ends lost 3 bases at V and 3 bases at J; junction bases unmatched: 9.

V is TRBV19 and J is TRBJ1-5, with 7 bases matching TRBD1. Germline values: CDR1 LNHDA, CDR2 SQIVND (reference sequence). Trimming cost V 6 bases and J 4 bases; bases outside gene matches: 0. The CDR3 length is 12 residues. The CDR3 sequence: CASRTGNQPQHF. The CDR3 DNA follows: TGTGCCAGTAGGACAGGGAATCAGCCCCAGCATTTT.

This sequence joins TRBV7-9 and TRBJ2-1, with 11 bases matching TRBD1. In germline, CDR1 is SEHNR, CDR2 FQNEAQ (reference sequence). The V segment lost 6 bases and the J segment 8 bases; nucleotides outside the gene matches: 12. The CDR3 consists of 16 residues. The CDR3 loop reads CASRFTLGQGDHEQFF. As DNA, the CDR3 is TGTGCCAGCAGATTTACCCTGGGACAGGGGGATCATGAGCAGTTCTTC.